Each of the 19 T cell receptor beta chains below was sequenced from the same sample in a study of human T cells and chemical hapten exposure. TCRdb fed the RACE reads into MiXCR, producing one record per CDR3 protein. The sample carries 50,000 or so distinct CDR3 sequences, approximately 9.1% recorded once. Time point denoted: patch test 1, 2 weeks after DPC sensitization. Stated treatment: therapeutic diphenylcyclopropenone sensitization with weekly scalp DPC. The sample was whole blood, taken in connection with sensitization to the hapten diphenylcyclopropenone (DPC). Receptors originate from a woman in her forties or fifties with alopecia areata. Some clones in this sample may be carry-over from other donors' samples.

This clonotype was seen ten or more times. The CDR3 protein is CASSYSWGGNQPQHF. As DNA, the CDR3 is TGTGCCAGCAGTTACTCGTGGGGTGGCAATCAGCCCCAGCATTTT. V usage is TRBV6-5 and J usage is TRBJ1-5; the D is unclear. CDR1 and CDR2 (germline): MNHEY, SVGAGI. CDR3 length: 15 amino acids. Trimming stripped 0 bases from V and 2 bases from J, with 8 bases between.

This clonotype was counted many times. The chain couples TRBV3-1 to TRBJ2-6; tentatively, D is TRBD2 (5 bases). The V and J ends lost 0 bases and 0 bases respectively, with 6 bases between them. The CDR3 loop spans 16 amino acids. Germline V lookup: CDR1 LGHDT, CDR2 YNNKEL (reference sequence). CDR3 loop: CASSQDGLSGANVLTF. The DNA for the CDR3 is TGTGCCAGCAGCCAAGATGGACTCTCTGGGGCCAACGTCCTGACTTTC.

This clonotype was counted many times. This chain joins TRBV29-1 and TRBJ2-7, with 9 nucleotides matching TRBD2. This CDR3 contains 19 residues. Germline CDR1 and CDR2: SQVTM and ANQGSEA. The V and J ends lost 4 bases and 2 bases, in that order; junction bases with no gene match: 21. The CDR3 protein is CSVAGEATSSGRPAYEQYF. The CDR3 coding sequence is TGCAGCGTTGCAGGGGAGGCTACTAGTAGCGGGAGACCGGCCTACGAGCAGTACTTC.

This clonotype was detected many times. The chain combines TRBV11-1 with TRBJ2-4; D gene ambiguous. Germline V gene sequence: CDR1 SGHAT, CDR2 FQDESV (reference sequence). The CDR3 length is 13 residues. Deletions cut 3 bases from V and 5 bases from J, with 8 bases between. For the CDR3, the DNA is TGTGCCAGCAGCTTCGGCTTGGAAAACATTCAGTACTTC. It is translated as CASSFGLENIQYF. The full variable domain, its missing parts supplied by reference TRBV11-1 and TRBJ2-4, is EAEVAQSPRYKITEKSQAVAFWCDPISGHATLYWYRQILGQGPELLVQFQDESVVDDSQLPKDRFSAERLKGVDSTLKIQPAELGDSAMYLCASSFGLENIQYFGAGTRLSVL.

This clonotype showed up many times. The chain uses TRBV11-2 and TRBJ2-5; TRBD2 matches at 9 bases. Germline CDR1 and CDR2: SGHAT and FQNNGV. This CDR3 is built from 16 residues. Unmatched junction bases numbered 11, after V lost 2 bases and J lost 7 bases. The chain's CDR3 is CASSLSWLAGKGTQYF. In nucleotides, the CDR3 is TGTGCCAGCAGCTTATCTTGGCTAGCGGGAAAGGGGACCCAGTACTTC.

In this sample, this clonotype turned up many times. The rearrangement uses TRBV29-1 and TRBJ1-1; possible D gene TRBD1, 5 bases. The CDR3 is 12 amino acids. Deletions cut 5 bases from V and 4 bases from J, with 11 bases between. Germline V CDR1 and CDR2: SQVTM, ANQGSEA. This CDR3 reads CSVLSGPTEAFF. The CDR3 region has the DNA TGCAGCGTTTTGTCGGGGCCCACTGAAGCTTTCTTT.

This clonotype showed up many times. The rearrangement links TRBV19 to TRBJ1-5; perhaps TRBD1 as D (6 bases). Germline loops: CDR1 LNHDA, CDR2 SQIVND (reference sequence). The CDR3 is 19 amino acids. V was cut by 0 bases and J by 2 bases, with 20 bases left in between. The CDR3 reads CASSIDAGTPAGGNQPQHF. The CDR3 DNA reads TGTGCCAGTAGTATAGACGCCGGGACACCAGCCGGGGGCAATCAGCCCCAGCATTTT.

This clonotype was recorded a few times. The chain employs TRBV12-3 or TRBV12-4 and TRBJ2-2; D is possibly TRBD1 (6 bases). This CDR3 comprises 14 residues. The ends were cut back, 10 bases at V and 3 bases at J, with 15 bases in the middle. In nucleotides, the CDR3 is TGTGCCATCGGGACAAGGCTGGACACCGGGGAGCTGTTTTTT. It codes for CAIGTRLDTGELFF.

This clonotype has more than one count but fewer than ten. The chain employs TRBV4-3 and TRBJ2-5; D is uncertain. Germline V gene lookup returns CDR1 LGHNA and CDR2 YSLEER. V lost 1 base and J 2 bases, leaving 11 bases between the germline ends. This CDR3 contains 15 residues. CDR3 nucleotide sequence: TGCGCCAGCAGCCAAGCGGCTGGTCAACAAGAGACCCAGTACTTC. Protein sequence: CASSQAAGQQETQYF.

Ten or more counts support this clonotype. V and J are TRBV7-2 and TRBJ2-4; 7 nucleotides line up with TRBD1. Germline-derived CDR1 and CDR2 are SGHTA and FQGNSA. The CDR3 contains 17 residues. V shed 1 base, J shed 1 base, and the junction held 7 bases outside the gene matches. The CDR3 DNA follows: TGTGCCAGCAGCTTAGAATCGGCCAGGGGGGCCAAAAACATTCAGTACTTC. It yields the protein CASSLESARGAKNIQYF.

This clonotype was seen ten or more times. V and J are TRBV5-1 and TRBJ2-1, with D maybe TRBD1 (6 bases). Germline CDR1 is SGHRS and CDR2 is YFSETQ. Trimming removed 4 bases at V and 7 bases at J, with 18 bases between. CDR3 length equals 15 residues. The CDR3 reads CASSTGQWGLNEQFF. The CDR3 DNA reads TGCGCCAGCAGCACAGGACAGTGGGGGTTGAATGAGCAGTTCTTC.

The chain employs TRBV28 and TRBJ2-4; D is undetermined. Germline CDR1 is MDHEN and CDR2 is SYDVKM. This CDR3 comprises 14 residues. Trimming removed 2 bases at V and 2 bases at J, with 7 bases between. CDR3: CASSLAGSKNIQYF. In DNA, the CDR3 is TGTGCCAGCAGTTTAGCAGGTTCCAAAAACATTCAGTACTTC.

This clonotype was found many times. This rearrangement joins TRBV5-1 to TRBJ2-1; D not resolved. Germline loops: CDR1 SGHRS, CDR2 YFSETQ. Deletions cut 4 bases from V and 3 bases from J, with 14 bases between. This CDR3 is 15 amino acids long. For the CDR3, the DNA is TGCGCCAGCAGCCCGGACCCCCGAAACTACAATGAGCAGTTCTTC. It is translated as CASSPDPRNYNEQFF.

This clonotype was recorded at least ten times. The DNA for the CDR3 is TGTGCCAGCAGGGGGGCGGGACAGCAAGCTTTCTTT. Translation: CASRGAGQQAFF. The V and J genes are TRBV11-2 and TRBJ1-1, with 7 bases identical to TRBD1. Germline CDR1 reads SGHAT; CDR2 reads FQNNGV. J gave up 9 bases and V 6 bases, and 7 bases lay outside the gene matches. The CDR3 length is 12 residues.

This clonotype was counted ten times or more. The CDR3 nucleotides read TGTGCCAGCAATTTACTGAACACCGGGGAGCTGTTTTTT. Encoded protein: CASNLLNTGELFF. V gene TRBV14 combines with J gene TRBJ2-2; D remains unclear. CDR3 length: 13 residues. V lost 7 bases and J lost 1, with 7 bases in between. The germline V gene has CDR1 SGHDN and CDR2 FVKESK.

This clonotype has ten or more counts. The genes are TRBV11-3 and TRBJ1-1; no definite D call. Per germline, CDR1 SGHNT and CDR2 YENEEA. The V and J ends lost 5 bases and 0 bases respectively, with 4 bases between them. The CDR3 totals 12 residues. CDR3 DNA sequence: TGTGCCAGCAGCGGAGTGAACACTGAAGCTTTCTTT. Translation gives CASSGVNTEAFF.

This clonotype appeared many times. This chain joins TRBV29-1 and TRBJ1-1, with a weak D call TRBD1 (6 bases). Trimming shortened V by 3 bases and J by 7 bases, and 15 bases separated the two germline ends. Germline V lookup: CDR1 SQVTM, CDR2 ANQGSEA. The CDR3 sequence is 13 residues long. CDR3 DNA sequence: TGCAGCGTTGAGTTCAGGGGTAAGGGTGAAGCTTTCTTT. Translation: CSVEFRGKGEAFF.

This rearrangement joins TRBV20-1 to TRBJ2-3; unclear D gene. Germline CDR1 DFQATT, CDR2 SNEGSKA (reference sequence). V lost 5 bases, J lost 6 bases, and 9 bases lay in between. CDR3 size: 11 residues. The CDR3 nucleotides read TGCAGTGCTCGACTTGGGGATACGCAGTATTTT. As protein: CSARLGDTQYF.

The chain carries TRBV7-9 and TRBJ2-7, with D perhaps matching TRBD1 (6 bases). The V end lost 3 bases, the J end lost 2 bases, and 11 bases lay between the germline ends. CDR1 SEHNR and CDR2 FQNEAQ come from the germline V gene (reference sequence). The CDR3 is 14 amino acids. CDR3 sequence: CASSFRDNPYEQYF. CDR3 bases: TGTGCCAGCAGCTTCCGGGACAATCCCTACGAGCAGTACTTC.